A selection of T cell receptor beta chains follows, all from one sample in a study of blood T cell repertoires in COVID-19. Measured with immunoSEQ multiplex PCR; TCRdb has only the in-frame clones, and not every one. The repertoire consists of approximately 75,000 clones, with approximately 80% occurring once and the leading ten covering under 7.5%. The sequenced sample consisted of peripheral blood. These receptors were obtained from a man aged 30-40 years with COVID-19, enrolled during active disease. The CDR3 runs from the conserved cysteine through the conserved F or W. The order of the fields is J gene, CDR3 length, V gene, CDR3 protein.

TRBJ2-5	13	TRBV3-1/TRBV3-2	CASTRTGKETQYF
TRBJ2-1	14	TRBV6-1	CASSDRGGRYEQFF
TRBJ1-5	14	TRBV10-3	CAISDSGGERPQHF
TRBJ2-1	13	TRBV28	CASSSTSPNEQFF
TRBJ2-1	15	TRBV19	CASSLGTSGTGEQFF
TRBJ1-2	16	TRBV19	CASSIDLYDRRYGYTF
TRBJ2-5	18	TRBV7-2	CASSWGEGLADRKETQYF
TRBJ2-2	16	TRBV5-4	CASSLGQPLNTGELFF
TRBJ2-1	15	TRBV19	CASSMGASSGDEQFF
TRBJ2-3	17	TRBV5-1	CASSLGSSGLAPDTQYF
TRBJ2-3	14	TRBV30	CAWSVWGSTDTQYF
TRBJ1-6	15	TRBV2	CASSEDLVRGSPLHF
TRBJ2-5	14	TRBV9	CASSVVAGEETQYF
TRBJ2-7	18	TRBV27	CAIFLYGLAGDRLHEQYF
TRBJ2-1	15	TRBV6-2/TRBV6-3	CASSYGGRAWNEQFF
TRBJ1-5	12	TRBV19	CASSEANQPQHF
TRBJ2-1	15	TRBV3-1/TRBV3-2	CASSRLDRFYNEQFF
TRBJ2-4	12	TRBV6-6	CATAAAKNIQYF
TRBJ1-1	14	TRBV19	CASTSTGGNTEAFF
TRBJ1-6	18	TRBV18	CASSPPPGQGFYKTPLHF
TRBJ1-4	15	TRBV19	CASSRGTAGNEKLFF
TRBJ2-7	14	TRBV7-9	CASSLEQGTREQYF
TRBJ1-2	13	TRBV4-1	CASSQDPGGGYTF
TRBJ1-3	14	TRBV6-6	CASFTGSSGNTIYF
TRBJ2-7	15	TRBV24-1	CATSEGTGTPYEQYF
TRBJ2-7	15	TRBV5-1	CASSTETGGAHEQYF
TRBJ1-6	17	TRBV5-1	CASSLGYPGSYNSPLHF
TRBJ1-6	14	TRBV5-1	CASRGTGDNSPLHF
TRBJ1-3	15	TRBV10-3	CAISDRQGIRNTIYF
TRBJ1-1	13	TRBV30	CAWRAGGRTEAFF
TRBJ1-5	14	TRBV28	CASTLGGSNQPQHF
TRBJ2-1	16	TRBV18	CASSPPSGGVGNEQFF
TRBJ1-6	15	TRBV9	CASSVVPVIDSPLHF
TRBJ2-2	18	TRBV21-1	CASSKEILSGVDTGELFF
TRBJ2-1	15	TRBV19	CASSAGTSGNNEQFF
TRBJ2-3	14	TRBV6-4	CASSDSTSPDTQYF
TRBJ1-1	14	TRBV27	CASRSTGIHTEAFF
TRBJ1-1	13	TRBV6-5	CASIQQGVTEAFF
TRBJ2-2	14	TRBV9	CASSVSGPTGELFF
TRBJ2-5	15	TRBV6-5	CASSVPSFGGETQYF
TRBJ1-3	16	TRBV6-6	CASSPAPDRSGNTIYF
TRBJ2-7	12	TRBV10-3	CAISPTGDEQYF
TRBJ1-2	16	TRBV4-2	CASSLSGGQVNYGYTF
TRBJ1-1	14	TRBV18	CASSQETGTTEAFF
TRBJ2-7	17	TRBV5-6	CASTLRSWARGVGEQYF
TRBJ2-1	14	TRBV12-5	CASLSSNRDNEQFF
TRBJ2-1	16	TRBV2	CASSVGQFQSYNEQFF
TRBJ2-7	18	TRBV2	CASSESPPHTLGSYEQYF
TRBJ2-3	12	TRBV3-1/TRBV3-2	CASSQERGTQYF
TRBJ1-5	15	TRBV6-1	CASSEGGDGYQPQHF
TRBJ1-2	12	TRBV30	CAWTPGYYGYTF
TRBJ2-7	15	TRBV5-3	CARRTGDRANYEQYF
TRBJ2-7	13	TRBV6-5	CASSPSSPYEQYF
TRBJ2-7	15	TRBV10-3	CAIGPQEAGNYEQYF
TRBJ2-5	17	TRBV7-8	CASSPKSGQGLQETQYF
TRBJ2-3	15	TRBV5-1	CASSIMGLDTDTQYF
TRBJ2-3	14	TRBV7-2	CASSLDGSPDTQYF
TRBJ1-5	14	TRBV18	CASSLGGGNQPQHF
TRBJ2-1	17	TRBV9	CASSAAGTSGRGDEQFF
TRBJ2-2	15	TRBV7-9	CASTYGGGDTGELFF